These T cell receptor beta chains were read from a single sample in a study of beta chain features in type 1 diabetes. The data were produced by immunoSEQ multiplex PCR, yet TCRdb's version contains in-frame clones alone and is incomplete. The table lists about 220,000 clones, 11% of them singletons. Sequenced: central memory CD4+ T cells from blood. These receptors all stem from a young man in good health. Each CDR3 is given with its conserved first and last residue. D genes are given only for firm matches. The size of a clone is reported for some rows only, either as once, few or many, or as a class for expanded clones.

J | D | size | V | CDR3 | DNA
TRBJ2-1 | TRBD2 | few | TRBV5-1 | CASSSGLAGFWEQFF | TGCGCCAGCAGCTCGGGACTAGCGGGATTTTGGGAGCAGTTCTTC
TRBJ2-1 | TRBD1 | few | TRBV7-2 | CASSPRTGGYHEQFF | TGTGCCAGCAGCCCTAGGACAGGGGGCTATCATGAGCAGTTCTTC
TRBJ1-5 | - | - | TRBV9 | CASTPTGVSNQPQHF | TGTGCCAGCACCCCAACGGGAGTTTCCAATCAGCCCCAGCATTTT
TRBJ2-7 | TRBD1 | many | TRBV2 | CASSKGQPSYEQYF | TGTGCCAGCAGTAAGGGACAGCCCTCCTACGAGCAGTACTTC
TRBJ2-7 | TRBD1 | few | TRBV7-6 | CASSPRQGTSYEQYF | TGTGCCAGCAGCCCGAGACAGGGGACCTCCTACGAGCAGTACTTC
TRBJ2-7 | - | - | TRBV30 | CAWVAPGSYEQYF | TGTGCCTGGGTGGCTCCCGGGTCCTACGAGCAGTACTTC
TRBJ2-7 | - | - | TRBV7-9 | CASSLIQGRYEQYF | TGTGCCAGCAGCTTAATCCAGGGGCGGTACGAGCAGTACTTC
TRBJ1-2 | - | - | TRBV7-9 | CASSLEGLSYGYTF | TGTGCCAGCAGCTTAGAGGGACTCTCATATGGCTACACCTTC
TRBJ2-3 | - | few | TRBV4-2 | CASSQDRRDTQYF | TGTGCCAGCAGCCAAGATCGGAGAGATACGCAGTATTTT
TRBJ2-2 | - | - | TRBV5-1 | CASSIDPPSGELFF | TGCGCCAGCAGCATAGACCCCCCCAGCGGGGAGCTGTTTTTT
TRBJ2-1 | TRBD2 | - | TRBV6-6 | CASSYAGGPGTEQFF | TGTGCCAGCAGTTACGCGGGAGGGCCTGGGACGGAGCAGTTCTTC
TRBJ1-3 | - | - | TRBV30 | CAWSAGLGNTIYF | TGTGCCTGGAGTGCAGGGCTTGGAAACACCATATATTTT
TRBJ2-2 | - | - | TRBV4-1 | CASSREGAITGELFF | TGCGCCAGCAGCCGGGAGGGGGCAATCACCGGGGAGCTGTTTTTT
TRBJ1-1 | - | few | TRBV29-1 | CSVIRTGMNTEAFF | TGCAGCGTTATTCGAACAGGCATGAACACTGAAGCTTTCTTT
TRBJ2-5 | TRBD2 | many | TRBV15 | CATSRALAGVETQYF | TGTGCCACCAGCAGAGCACTAGCGGGAGTGGAGACCCAGTACTTC
TRBJ2-7 | - | few | TRBV30 | CAWSPDGRAEYF | TGTGCCTGGAGTCCAGACGGCAGGGCCGAGTACTTC
TRBJ1-5 | - | - | TRBV29-1 | CSVGDGFNQPQHF | TGCAGCGTCGGGGACGGATTCAATCAGCCCCAGCATTTT
TRBJ2-2 | - | few | TRBV6-5 | CASSPTTRGELFF | TGTGCCAGCAGTCCGACCACTCGCGGGGAGCTGTTTTTT
TRBJ2-3 | - | few | TRBV7-8 | CASSFSLSGRDGDTQYF | TGTGCCAGCAGCTTCTCACTGTCGGGTCGGGACGGGGATACGCAGTATTTT
TRBJ2-3 | TRBD2 | few | TRBV7-2 | CASSPRAGGPPDTQYF | TGTGCCAGCAGCCCCAGAGCGGGAGGGCCCCCAGATACGCAGTATTTT
TRBJ2-7 | TRBD1 | few | TRBV29-1 | CSVRTGNYEQYF | TGCAGCGTCAGGACAGGGAACTACGAGCAGTACTTC
TRBJ1-2 | - | few | TRBV29-1 | CSVKDTNYGYTF | TGCAGCGTGAAGGACACCAACTATGGCTACACCTTC
TRBJ2-2 | TRBD2 | few | TRBV29-1 | CSVSGTSGRDTGELFF | TGCAGCGTGTCCGGGACTAGCGGGAGGGACACCGGGGAGCTGTTTTTT